One T cell receptor beta chain is described in this entry. TCRdb's table, derived via immunoSEQ multiplex PCR, lists solely in-frame clones and lacks some. This table holds about 73,000 clones, roughly 90% found once. Trimming removed 0 bases from V and 14 bases from J; junction bases left unmatched: 8. The CDR3 has 15 residues. The germline gives CDR1 MGHRA, CDR2 YSYEKL. The sample belongs to a study of cytomegalovirus exposure and HLA in healthy donors. Sample: PBMCs. This clonotype originated in a woman aged 18-29 years in good health and CMV-seropositive. This rearrangement joins TRBV4-1 to TRBJ2-1; 12 nucleotides line up with TRBD1. The CDR3 DNA reads as TGCGCCAGCAGCCAAGAGGGGACAGGGGGCGAGAAGGAGTTCTTC. Translated: CASSQEGTGGEKEFF.